The sample holds a few counts of the clone carrying this T cell receptor beta chain. The data were obtained in a study of control samples from healthy donors and cancer patients. Assay: immunoSEQ multiplex PCR; the TCRdb copy retains only in-frame clones and omits some. Among about 60,000 clones listed, around 90% were seen once. Germline V gene sequence: CDR1 SGHDN, CDR2 FVKESK. The V segment lost 2 bases and the J segment 0 bases; nucleotides outside the gene matches: 0. CDR3 length: 14 residues. The chain uses TRBV14 and TRBJ2-7, with 8 positions matching TRBD2. Sample: blood. The receptor's source is a man between 45 and 60 years old in good health. The chain's CDR3 is CASSQLAGSYEQYF. CDR3 DNA: TGTGCCAGCAGCCAACTAGCGGGCTCCTACGAGCAGTACTTC.